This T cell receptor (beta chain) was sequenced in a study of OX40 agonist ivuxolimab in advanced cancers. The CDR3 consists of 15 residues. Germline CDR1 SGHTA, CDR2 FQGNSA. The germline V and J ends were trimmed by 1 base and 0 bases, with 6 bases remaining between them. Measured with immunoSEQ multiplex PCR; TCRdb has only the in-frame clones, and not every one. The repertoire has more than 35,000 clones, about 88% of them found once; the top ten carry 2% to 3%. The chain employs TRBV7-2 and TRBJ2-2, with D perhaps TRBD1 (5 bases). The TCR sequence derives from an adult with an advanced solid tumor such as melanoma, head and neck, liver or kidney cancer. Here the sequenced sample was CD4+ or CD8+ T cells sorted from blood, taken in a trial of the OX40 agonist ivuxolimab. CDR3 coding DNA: TGTGCCAGCAGCTTAGGACAGACGAACACCGGGGAGCTGTTTTTT. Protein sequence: CASSLGQTNTGELFF. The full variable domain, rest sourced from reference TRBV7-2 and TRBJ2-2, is GAGVSQSPSNKVTEKGKDVELRCDPISGHTALYWYRQSLGQGLEFLIYFQGNSAPDKSGLPSDRFSAERTGGSVSTLTIQRTQQEDSAVYLCASSLGQTNTGELFFGEGSRLTVL.